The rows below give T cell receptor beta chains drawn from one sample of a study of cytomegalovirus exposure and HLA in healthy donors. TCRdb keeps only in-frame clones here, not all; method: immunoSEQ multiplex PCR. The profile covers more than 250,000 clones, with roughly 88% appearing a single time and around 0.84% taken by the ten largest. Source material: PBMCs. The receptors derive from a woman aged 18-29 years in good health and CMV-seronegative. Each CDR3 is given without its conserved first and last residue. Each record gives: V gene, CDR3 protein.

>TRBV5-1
ASSSGDTEAF
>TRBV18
ASSRDRVGSDTQY
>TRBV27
ASSLGPHRTDTQY
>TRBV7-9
ASLGERSYNEQF
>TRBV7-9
ASSPVPGELF
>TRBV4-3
ASSQDRLGGGQGPDEQY
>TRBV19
ASSIGTSGTNTGELF
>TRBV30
AWSMGRSAGNTIY
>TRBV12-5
ASGLATDSYEQY
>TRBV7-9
ASSPSAGGGQQF
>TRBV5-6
ASSLGLAGYNEQF
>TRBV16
ASSQRLRGDEAF
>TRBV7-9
ASSSRSGQGAII
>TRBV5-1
ASKAGAHNEQF
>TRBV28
ASSLVAGGPYEQY
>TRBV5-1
ASNLAGGSYEQY
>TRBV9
ASSILARGYNEQF
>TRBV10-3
ATMGSGSSPDNEQF
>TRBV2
ASRWLGGEQF
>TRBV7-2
ASSPLSNQPQH
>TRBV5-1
ASSPSTSGSSYEQY
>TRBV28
ASSLLRDYMEAF
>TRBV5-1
ASSFGRGTDTQY
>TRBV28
ASSLENFGHTYEQY
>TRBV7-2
ASSLGRTSAEQY
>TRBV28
ASSLETGVGTQY
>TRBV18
ASASTGVYFGGTEAF
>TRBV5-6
ASSREGVASSGANVLT
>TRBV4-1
ASSQETSGGLREQY
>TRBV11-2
ASSLRSGQGDGRY
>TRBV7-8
ASSFGSTEQY
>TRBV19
ASIRTSGGTDTQY
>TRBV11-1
ASSLGHRAYEQY
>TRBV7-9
ASSLVDRQETQY
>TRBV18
ASSPQSGGATPEQY
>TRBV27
ASSLGGSETQY
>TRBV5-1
ASSFTGAKKTQY
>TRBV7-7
ASSPHLAGVADEQF
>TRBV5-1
ASSLFEGDYGYT
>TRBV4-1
ASSQTGASNYGYT
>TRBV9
ASSQAGVPNEQF
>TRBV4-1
ASSHGSGAGETQY
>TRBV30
AMEKAGGYEQY
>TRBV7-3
ASSLLAGGVLDNEQF
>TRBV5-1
ASSLEPYEQY
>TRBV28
ASSLLLGQGYEQY